The rows below give T cell receptor beta chains drawn from one sample of a study of regulatory T cells in long-lasting Graves disease. Each CDR3 protein is one row after TCRdb ran MiXCR on the multiplex PCR reads. This sample has some 350,000 distinct CDR3 sequences, with 15% to 20% found just once. This sample also appeared in a second study, on T cells in Graves' hyperthyroidism and ophthalmopathy.

Specimen: peripheral blood mononuclear cells (PBMCs), collected at new diagnosis, from a patient treated with antithyroid drugs. The receptors come from a woman between 18 and 29 years old with Graves disease. Both conserved end residues are part of each CDR3. A D gene is named only where the DNA matches it firmly. Clone size is not always given. Where it is, it says once, few, many or a class for expanded clones.

D gene	J gene	V gene	clone size	CDR3 length	CDR3 DNA	CDR3 protein
TRBD1	TRBJ1-1	TRBV6-1	many	16	TGTGCCAGCACCCCCTCCCGCGGACAGGGAATGACTGAAGCTTTCTTT	CASTPSRGQGMTEAFF
TRBD2	TRBJ2-4	TRBV28	once	15	TGTGCCAGCAGTCCTCGGGGGGGGCTGGAAAACATTCAGTACTTC	CASSPRGGLENIQYF
.	TRBJ1-2	TRBV29-1	.	12	TGCAGCGTTTCGGGGCCTAACTATGGCTACACCTTC	CSVSGPNYGYTF
TRBD2	TRBJ2-3	TRBV9	.	15	TGTGCCAGCAGCGAGCGGGGGGCCCCCACAGATACGCAGTATTTT	CASSERGAPTDTQYF
.	TRBJ2-7	TRBV5-4	.	14	TGTGCCAGCAGCTCGACAGGCGGAACGTACGAGCAGTACTTC	CASSSTGGTYEQYF
.	TRBJ2-7	TRBV18	many	15	TGTGCCAGCTCACCACCACCGGGGAGCTCCTACGAGCAGTACTTC	CASSPPPGSSYEQYF
.	TRBJ2-1	TRBV2	many	14	TGTGCCAGCAGTATGGCAAGGTCCTACAATGAGCAGTTCTTC	CASSMARSYNEQFF
.	TRBJ1-1	TRBV28	many	13	TGTGCCAGCAGCTTGCGTACGAACACTGAAGCTTTCTTT	CASSLRTNTEAFF
.	TRBJ2-3	TRBV6-1	many	14	TGTGCCAGCAGTCCCGCGCCTAGCACAGATACGCAGTATTTT	CASSPAPSTDTQYF
.	TRBJ2-1	TRBV4-2	.	14	TGTGCCAGCAGCTTGGTGCCCGGTTGGAATGAGCAGTTCTTC	CASSLVPGWNEQFF
.	TRBJ1-4	TRBV6-1	few	14	TGTGCCAGCAGTGAGACAGGAGGAGGTGAAAAACTGTTTTTT	CASSETGGGEKLFF
TRBD1	TRBJ2-1	TRBV7-8	.	15	TGTGCCAGCAGCTGGGGACAGGGGAATGTAGTTGAGCAGTTCTTC	CASSWGQGNVVEQFF